This is a list of T cell receptor beta chains from one sample in a study of CD4+ T cells in melanoma. This table comes from immunoSEQ multiplex PCR, and its TCRdb copy is limited to in-frame clones, with some not included. Among about 55,000 clones listed, approximately 74% were seen once. Sequencing was done on a sample of tumor tissue. Receptors originate from a human donor with melanoma. Both conserved end residues are part of each CDR3. D genes are given only for firm matches. Some rows have no size entry. The others give once, few or many, or a class for an expanded clone.

cdr3_nt cdr3_aa clone_size cdr3_length d_call j_call v_call
TGTGCCAGCAGCTTAAGGTCTGGGGAGCAGTACTTC CASSLRSGEQYF . 12 . TRBJ2-7 TRBV11-3
TGCGCCAGCAGCTTGCTACAGGGAGACGGCTACACCTTC CASSLLQGDGYTF . 13 . TRBJ1-2 TRBV5-1
TGTGCCACCAGCAGAGAAAAGGGGTGGGACTACGAGCAGTACTTC CATSREKGWDYEQYF . 15 . TRBJ2-7 TRBV15
TGTGCCAGCAGCGTAGACACCAACTCTGGAAACACCATATATTTT CASSVDTNSGNTIYF . 15 . TRBJ1-3 TRBV9
TGTGCCAGCAGTCGACAGATCACAGATACGCAGTATTTT CASSRQITDTQYF . 13 . TRBJ2-3 TRBV7-2
TGTGCCAGCAGCCAAGCCAGGGATCTCGAGCAGTACTTC CASSQARDLEQYF . 13 . TRBJ2-7 TRBV4-2
TGTGCCAGCAGCCCGAACCGGGACACTTATGAAAAACTGTTTTTT CASSPNRDTYEKLFF . 15 . TRBJ1-4 TRBV7-2
TGTGCTAGCAGCTTAGCGACGGCGCCGGCGGACTACTCCTACAATGAGCAGTTCTTC CASSLATAPADYSYNEQFF many 19 . TRBJ2-1 TRBV7-7
TGTGCCACGGAGGGTCATAAATCCTACGAGCAGTACTTC CATEGHKSYEQYF . 13 . TRBJ2-7 TRBV7-6
TGTGCCAGCAGTTCCCGAGACAGGCCATACAATGAGCAGTTCTTC CASSSRDRPYNEQFF few 15 . TRBJ2-1 TRBV6-5
TGTGCCTGGAGTGTACAGCCTAATCAGCCCCAGCATTTT CAWSVQPNQPQHF . 13 . TRBJ1-5 TRBV30
TGTGCCAGCAGCGCAGCCCCGGGACAGGAGAATGAAAAACTGTTTTTT CASSAAPGQENEKLFF . 16 TRBD1 TRBJ1-4 TRBV9
TGTGCCATCAGTGAATCTAGCTCCCATGAGCAGTTCTTC CAISESSSHEQFF . 13 . TRBJ2-1 TRBV10-3
TGTGCCAGCAGTTTTTCGGCAGTGACCTCTGGAAACACCATATATTTT CASSFSAVTSGNTIYF once 16 . TRBJ1-3 TRBV6-6
TGTGCCTGGGGTGCGGGGGGAGAGCAGCCCCAGCATTTT CAWGAGGEQPQHF . 13 . TRBJ1-5 TRBV30
TGTGCCAGCAGTAGCCCTAGCGGGGCCTCCTACGAGCAGTACTTC CASSSPSGASYEQYF . 15 TRBD2 TRBJ2-7 TRBV28
TGTGCCATCAGTGAGTCGTTGGGTCAGGGGGTCTCTGGTGAGCAGTTCTTC CAISESLGQGVSGEQFF . 17 TRBD1 TRBJ2-1 TRBV10-3
TGCGGCGCCGGGACAGGGGTCCGAAACACCATATATTTT CGAGTGVRNTIYF . 13 TRBD1 TRBJ1-3 TRBV29-1
TGTGCCAGCAGCGGAGAGTATTCACCCCTCCACTTT CASSGEYSPLHF . 12 . TRBJ1-6 TRBV13
TGTGCCTGGAGTGTGGGGGGTCGACAGGGTGAGTTCTTC CAWSVGGRQGEFF . 13 . TRBJ2-1 TRBV30
TGTGCCAGCAGTTTGCGACAGGGACTAGCGGGGACCGGCTCCTACAATGAGCAGTTCTTC CASSLRQGLAGTGSYNEQFF . 20 TRBD2 TRBJ2-1 TRBV28
TGTGCCAGCAGCACCCAGACCGGAACCTACGAGCAGTACTTC CASSTQTGTYEQYF medium-sized 14 . TRBJ2-7 TRBV7-8
TGTGCCAGCAGTTCCACTGTGAGGGAGCAGTACTTC CASSSTVREQYF . 12 . TRBJ2-7 TRBV28
TGTGCCAGCGGAGGCGGATCCTACAATGAGCAGTTCTTC CASGGGSYNEQFF . 13 . TRBJ2-1 TRBV15
TGTGCCAGCAGCCCTACCTACGGACAGCCCCAGCATTTT CASSPTYGQPQHF . 13 . TRBJ1-5 TRBV7-2
TGCGCCAGCAGCCAAGATAGATGGACCGAGTTATACGTTCACTATGGCTACACCTTC CASSQDRWTELYVHYGYTF . 19 . TRBJ1-2 TRBV4-1
TGCAGTGCTAGAGCTTCCTACGAGCAGTACTTC CSARASYEQYF . 11 . TRBJ2-7 TRBV20-1
TGTGCCAGCAGCTTAGGGGACAGGGGTTACTACGAGCAGTACTTC CASSLGDRGYYEQYF once 15 TRBD1 TRBJ2-7 TRBV7-9
TGTGCCAGCAGCTTTTCGGTGGGCGAGCAGTACTTC CASSFSVGEQYF . 12 . TRBJ2-7 TRBV5-6
TGTGCCAGCAGCCCGGGTTGGGGGGGCACAGATACGCAGTATTTT CASSPGWGGTDTQYF . 15 . TRBJ2-3 TRBV7-8